These T cell receptor beta chains were read from a single sample in a study of vaccination and CD4 T cells after COVID-19. One entry per CDR3 protein, called by TCRdb with MiXCR from the PCR reads. This sample carries some 25,000 distinct CDR3 sequences, approximately 64% of them seen once, and the ten largest clones take about a fifth. These receptors' targets are unknown. The sample here was CD4+ T cells from blood, cultured in vitro, taken after SARS-CoV-2 vaccination. The receptor set was obtained from a human donor who received a COVID-19 vaccine. CDR3s include the opening cysteine and the closing phenylalanine or tryptophan. A D gene is named only where the DNA matches it firmly. Clone size, where shown, is once, few, many, or a class for clones that have expanded.

J | size | D | V | CDR3 | DNA
TRBJ2-6 | hyperexpanded | . | TRBV12-3/TRBV12-4 | CASSLTPLAANVLTF | TGTGCCAGCAGTCTAACCCCACTGGCCGCCAACGTCCTGACTTTC
TRBJ1-2 | . | TRBD1 | TRBV10-3 | CAINTQGMGVGYTF | TGTGCCATCAACACACAGGGGATGGGGGTTGGCTACACCTTC
TRBJ1-1 | . | TRBD1 | TRBV15 | CATSIGTGGFDTEAFF | TGTGCCACCAGCATAGGGACAGGGGGATTCGACACTGAAGCTTTCTTT
TRBJ1-2 | . | TRBD1 | TRBV2 | CASSGTGGRYGYTF | TGTGCCAGCAGCGGGACAGGGGGCAGATATGGCTACACCTTC
TRBJ1-5 | . | TRBD1 | TRBV20-1 | CSARISTGQNQPQHF | TGCAGTGCTAGAATTTCGACAGGGCAAAATCAGCCCCAGCATTTT
TRBJ2-5 | . | TRBD2 | TRBV5-1 | CASSLGTSGGQETQYF | TGCGCCAGCAGCTTGGGGACTAGCGGGGGCCAAGAGACCCAGTACTTC
TRBJ1-3 | . | . | TRBV2 | CASMSVGNTIYF | TGTGCCAGCATGAGTGTCGGAAACACCATATATTTT
TRBJ2-1 | . | . | TRBV20-1 | CSARENTGSNEQFF | TGCAGTGCTAGAGAGAATACAGGGTCGAATGAGCAGTTCTTC
TRBJ2-3 | . | TRBD2 | TRBV5-4 | CASSEAGTSGALGGTDTQYF | TGTGCCAGCAGCGAAGCCGGGACTAGCGGGGCATTGGGGGGCACAGATACGCAGTATTTT
TRBJ1-6 | . | . | TRBV5-8 | CASSLRQNNSPLHF | TGTGCCAGCAGCTTGCGCCAGAACAATTCACCCCTCCACTTT
TRBJ2-3 | . | TRBD1 | TRBV2 | CASSDRGMTDTQYF | TGTGCCAGCAGTGACAGGGGGATGACAGATACGCAGTATTTT
TRBJ1-2 | . | TRBD1 | TRBV19 | CASSLGTEEPYGYTF | TGTGCCAGTAGTCTTGGGACAGAAGAACCCTATGGCTACACCTTC
TRBJ2-7 | . | . | TRBV6-1 | CASSLTMSSYEQYF | TGTGCCAGCAGTCTGACGATGAGCTCCTACGAGCAGTACTTC
TRBJ1-3 | . | TRBD1 | TRBV4-1 | CASSYSGTGGVGNTIYF | TGCGCCAGCAGCTATTCCGGGACAGGGGGTGTTGGAAACACCATATATTTT
TRBJ2-5 | . | TRBD2 | TRBV20-1 | CSARDSGAHQETQYF | TGCAGTGCTAGAGATAGCGGGGCCCACCAAGAGACCCAGTACTTC
TRBJ2-1 | . | . | TRBV21-1 | CASSHGYGTGGDEQFF | TGTGCCAGCAGCCATGGGTACGGAACAGGGGGCGATGAGCAGTTCTTC
TRBJ2-2 | . | . | TRBV30 | CAWSETGIGELFF | TGTGCCTGGAGCGAAACAGGGATCGGGGAGCTGTTTTTT
TRBJ1-2 | . | . | TRBV10-3 | CAISESDSYGYTF | TGTGCCATCAGTGAGTCGGACAGCTATGGCTACACCTTC
TRBJ1-3 | . | . | TRBV2 | CASSETRNTIYF | TGTGCCAGCAGTGAGACCCGAAACACCATATATTTT
TRBJ2-7 | . | . | TRBV12-3/TRBV12-4 | CASSQGRSLMEEQYF | TGTGCCAGCAGTCAAGGACGCAGTTTGATGGAGGAGCAGTACTTC
TRBJ1-5 | few | TRBD1 | TRBV2 | CASREDRGQPQHF | TGTGCCAGCAGAGAGGACAGGGGACAGCCCCAGCATTTT
TRBJ1-2 | few | TRBD1 | TRBV6-1 | CASSAPGQGFYGYTF | TGTGCCAGCAGTGCTCCGGGACAGGGTTTCTATGGCTACACCTTC
TRBJ2-5 | . | TRBD2 | TRBV20-1 | CSARRTSGGAPETQYF | TGCAGTGCTAGACGGACTAGCGGGGGGGCCCCAGAGACCCAGTACTTC
TRBJ2-3 | . | . | TRBV21-1 | CASSKPTGHTDTQYF | TGTGCCAGCAGCAAACCGACAGGGCACACAGATACGCAGTATTTT
TRBJ2-5 | . | . | TRBV7-9 | CASSLSDSSSQETQYF | TGTGCCAGCAGCTTATCGGACAGCTCGTCTCAAGAGACCCAGTACTTC